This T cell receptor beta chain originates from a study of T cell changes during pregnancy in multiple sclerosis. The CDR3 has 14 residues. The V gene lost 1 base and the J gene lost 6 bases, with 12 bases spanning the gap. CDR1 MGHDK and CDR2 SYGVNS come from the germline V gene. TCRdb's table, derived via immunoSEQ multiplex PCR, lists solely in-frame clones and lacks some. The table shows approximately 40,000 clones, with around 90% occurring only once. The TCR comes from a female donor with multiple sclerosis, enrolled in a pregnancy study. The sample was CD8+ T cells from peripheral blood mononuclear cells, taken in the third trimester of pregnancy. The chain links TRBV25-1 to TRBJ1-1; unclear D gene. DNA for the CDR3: TGTGCCAGCAGTGAATGGGGAGGGAGCGCTGAAGCTTTCTTT. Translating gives CASSEWGGSAEAFF.